This T cell receptor beta chain was obtained from a study of blood T cell repertoires in COVID-19. Background on the study: COVID-19 samples from acute and convalescent phases originated in the United States, Italy and Spain. PBMCs, B-cell-depleted T cells, or T cells were the source of the cDNA or gDNA that made up the material.

The CDR3 extends over 16 amino acids. Per germline, CDR1 KGHSH and CDR2 LQKENI. V lost 5 bases, J lost 7 bases, and 12 bases stayed unmatched. Authors' methods: Using reference gene primer amplification, nucleated cell counts were estimated. Some clones are missing from TCRdb's copy, which holds only in-frame ones; the method was immunoSEQ multiplex PCR. V and J calls and clone size come straight from that table; D and trimming were deduced from the DNA. The data hold 65,000 to 90,000 clones, with around nine tenths observed a single time. The rearrangement uses TRBV18 and TRBJ2-5; 11 nucleotides agree with TRBD2. This clonotype was sampled from a man aged 30-40 years with acute or convalescent COVID-19. Sequencing was done on a sample of peripheral blood. CDR3 DNA: TGTGCCAGCTCATCGACCTTAGCGGGAGGGCCGGGGACCCAGTACTTC. This encodes CASSSTLAGGPGTQYF.